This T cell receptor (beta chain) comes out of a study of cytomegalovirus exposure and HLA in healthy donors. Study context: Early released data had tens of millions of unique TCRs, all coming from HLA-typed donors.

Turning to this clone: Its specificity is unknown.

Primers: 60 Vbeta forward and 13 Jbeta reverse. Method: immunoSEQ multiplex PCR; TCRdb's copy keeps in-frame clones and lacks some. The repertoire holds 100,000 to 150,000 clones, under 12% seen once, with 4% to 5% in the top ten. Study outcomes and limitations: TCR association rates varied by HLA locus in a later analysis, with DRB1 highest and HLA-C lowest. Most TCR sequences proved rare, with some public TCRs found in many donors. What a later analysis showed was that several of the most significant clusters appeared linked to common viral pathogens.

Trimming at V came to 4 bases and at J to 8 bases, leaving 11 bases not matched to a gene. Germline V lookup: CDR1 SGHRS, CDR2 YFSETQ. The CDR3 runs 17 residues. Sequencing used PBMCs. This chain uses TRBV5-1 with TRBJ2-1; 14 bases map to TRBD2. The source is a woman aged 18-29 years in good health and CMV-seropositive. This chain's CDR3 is CASSPGTSGSWGDEQFF. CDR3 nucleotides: TGCGCCAGCAGCCCAGGGACTAGCGGGAGCTGGGGCGATGAGCAGTTCTTC.